This T cell receptor (beta chain) derives from a study of T cells in localized non-small cell lung cancer. The repertoire was sequenced with immunoSEQ multiplex PCR; TCRdb's copy has only in-frame clones and lacks some. Of 59,000 or so clones in the sample, 90% to 95% were seen once. This clone was found a few times. The CDR3 extends over 13 amino acids. V dropped 5 bases and J dropped 5; count of bases not matched to a gene: 3. Germline V gene sequence: CDR1 MNHNS, CDR2 SASEGT. Material: peripheral blood, obtained before any cancer treatment. The clonotype was recovered from a man aged 35-69 years with stage I lung adenocarcinoma. The rearrangement uses TRBV6-1 and TRBJ2-3; the match to TRBD1 covers 8 bases. The CDR3: CASSIQGVDTQYF. Here the CDR3 DNA reads TGTGCCAGCAGTATACAGGGGGTAGATACGCAGTATTTT.